Each of the 5 T cell receptor beta chains below was sequenced from the same sample in a study of blood T cell repertoires in COVID-19. Using immunoSEQ multiplex PCR, the repertoire was profiled, and TCRdb retains in-frame clones only, with some absent. The sample has 29,000 or so clones, 77% seen once; the top ten hold 6% to 8%. Sequenced sample: peripheral blood. The receptors here all came from a woman aged 65 to 85 with active or convalescent COVID-19.

The chain is built from TRBV19 and TRBJ1-2, with a possible D match to TRBD1 (6 bases). Trimming pared 7 bases from V and 3 bases from J, leaving 15 bases between. This CDR3 region has 14 residues. Germline V gene lookup returns CDR1 LNHDA and CDR2 SQIVND (reference sequence). The CDR3 DNA sequence: TGTGCCAGTAAGGAGAGACAGGACTACTATGGCTACACCTTC. Encoded protein: CASKERQDYYGYTF. The full variable domain, completed using reference TRBV19 and TRBJ1-2, is DGGITQSPKYLFRKEGQNVTLSCEQNLNHDAMYWYRQDPGQGLRLIYYSQIVNDFQKGDIAEGYSVSREKKESFPLTVTSAQKNPTAFYLCASKERQDYYGYTFGSGTRLTVV.

The chain couples TRBV12-3 or TRBV12-4 to TRBJ1-2; the D is unclear. The V end lost 5 bases, the J end lost 8 bases, and 15 bases lay between the germline ends. This CDR3 spans 13 amino acids. The CDR3 sequence: CASSTVGVRGYTF. The CDR3 DNA is TGTGCCAGCAGTACAGTCGGGGTCAGAGGCTACACCTTC.

This clone is medium-sized in the sample. The chain recombines TRBV7-8 with TRBJ1-5; D is unclear. The V end was cut by 1 base, the J end by 7 bases, with 17 bases between. Germline-derived CDR1 and CDR2 are SGHVS and FQNEAQ. CDR3 length equals 16 residues. The CDR3 reads CASSLGGQDSPQPQHF. In nucleotides, the CDR3 is TGTGCCAGCAGCTTAGGAGGTCAGGACTCCCCCCAGCCCCAGCATTTT.

The J gene is TRBJ1-1, the V gene TRBV27; no clear D. V shed 6 bases and J shed 1 base, with 9 bases lying between them. CDR3 length equals 13 residues. The V gene's germline CDR1 is MNHEY and CDR2 SMNVEV (reference sequence). CDR3 sequence: CASSLSPNTEAFF. The CDR3 DNA reads as TGTGCCAGCAGCCTTAGTCCGAACACTGAAGCTTTCTTT.

The chain uses TRBV28 and TRBJ1-5; TRBD1 agrees at 9 bases. J was trimmed by 5 bases and V by 6 bases; bases with no gene match: 5. Germline V gives CDR1 MDHEN, CDR2 SYDVKM. The length of the CDR3 is 14 residues. CDR3: CASRIQGADQPQHF. The CDR3 nucleotides read TGTGCCAGCAGGATACAGGGGGCGGATCAGCCCCAGCATTTT.